The entry below gives a single T cell receptor (beta chain) sequence along with its context. The germline CDR1 and CDR2 sequences are DFQATT and SNEGSKA (reference sequence). The trim removed 3 bases at V and 4 bases at J, leaving 6 bases unmatched. This CDR3 has 14 residues. The sample is drawn from a study of T-cell reconstitution after alpha-beta-depleted transplantation in children. A library of TCRbeta sequences, prepared with unique molecular identifiers, was generated. TCRdb reanalysed the PCR reads using MiXCR and keeps one entry per CDR3 protein. The sample lists 750,000 to 950,000 distinct CDR3 sequences; roughly 16% were seen once.

V and J are TRBV20-1 and TRBJ2-1; 7 nucleotides match TRBD1. Sequenced here: PBMCs, mostly from graft donor cells, sampled 360 days after TCRalphabeta/CD19-depleted stem cell transplant. The receptor's source is a male patient aged 10 to 17 who had a stem cell transplant for acute lymphoblastic leukemia, so the T cells may come from the graft donor. The CDR3 DNA reads TGCAGTGCTAGGTCCGGGACAGCTTACAATGAGCAGTTCTTC. Translation gives CSARSGTAYNEQFF.